A single sample is the source of the 6 T cell receptor beta chains below, sequenced in a study of post-analysis software for immune sequencing data. Study-level results: When patients were compared with controls, four or five TRBV segments were more frequent, TRBV5-6, TRBV5-1 and TRBV20-1 among them.

The antigens of these receptors remain unknown. Unique molecular identifiers were built into the TCR beta cDNA libraries. Using its own MiXCR run on the PCR reads, TCRdb lists one record per CDR3 protein. This table has about 820,000 distinct CDR3 sequences, under 70% appearing once. Specimen: blood. The source is a girl aged 10-17 years with multiple sclerosis.

The rearrangement joins TRBV2 to TRBJ2-5, with TRBD2 as a possible D gene (5 bases). V was shortened by 5 bases and J by 5 bases, with 21 bases between the two germline ends. Per germline, CDR1 SNHLY and CDR2 FYNNEI. The CDR3 has 16 residues. This CDR3 is CASSLLLTIIKETQYF. CDR3 nucleotide sequence: TGTGCCAGCAGTCTCCTACTGACTATCATAAAGGAGACCCAGTACTTC.

The chain links TRBV20-1 to TRBJ2-7; maybe TRBD2 (5 bases). The J call may be faulty, since TRBJ2-5 better matches the DNA end. This CDR3 has 14 amino acids. Per the germline V gene, CDR1 is DFQATT and CDR2 is SNEGSKA (reference sequence). CDR3 residues: CSARANLAGETQYF. CDR3 nucleotides: TGCAGTGCTAGAGCAAATCTAGCTGGGGAGACCCAGTACTTC.

The chain links TRBV12-5 to TRBJ2-1; 8 bases are a match to TRBD2. Germline loops: CDR1 LGHNT, CDR2 FRNRAP. The CDR3 is 17 amino acids. Trimming removed 0 bases from V and 5 bases from J; junction bases left unmatched: 9. The CDR3 DNA reads TGTGCTAGTGGTTTGGTGAGGGGACGGGAGGGGCACAATGAGCAGTTCTTC. This codes for CASGLVRGREGHNEQFF.

The V call is TRBV5-1, the J call TRBJ2-5, with D perhaps being TRBD1 or TRBD2 (5 bases each). The V end lost 0 bases, the J end lost 2 bases, and 11 bases lay between the germline ends. The CDR3 is 15 amino acids. Germline loops: CDR1 SGHRS, CDR2 YFSETQ. This CDR3 reads CASSLAPGTQETQYF. The CDR3 nucleotides are TGCGCCAGCAGCTTGGCACCTGGGACGCAAGAGACCCAGTACTTC. The complete variable domain, with remaining parts taken from reference TRBV5-1 and TRBJ2-5, reads KAGVTQTPRYLIKTRGQQVTLSCSPISGHRSVSWYQQTPGQGLQFLFEYFSETQRNKGNFPGRFSGRQFSNSRSEMNVSTLELGDSALYLCASSLAPGTQETQYFGPGTRLLVL.

V is TRBV14 and J is TRBJ2-1; D tentatively fits TRBD1 or TRBD2 (5 bases each). Looked up from germline, CDR1 is SGHDN and CDR2 is FVKESK. The CDR3 is 14 amino acids. With 0 bases removed from V and 9 bases from J, the gap between germline ends came to 12 bases. CDR3 sequence reads: CASSQDRTGGEQFF. CDR3 sequence (DNA): TGTGCCAGCAGCCAAGATCGCACTGGGGGTGAGCAGTTCTTC. The variable domain in full, with the rest retrieved from reference TRBV14 and TRBJ2-1, is EAGVTQFPSHSVIEKGQTVTLRCDPISGHDNLYWYRRVMGKEIKFLLHFVKESKQDESGMPNNRFLAERTGGTYSTLKVQPAELEDSGVYFCASSQDRTGGEQFFGPGTRLTVL.

The V call is TRBV18, the J call TRBJ2-3, with TRBD2 matching 7 bases. CDR3 length: 14 residues. J was trimmed by 2 bases and V by 3 bases; bases with no gene match: 2. CDR1 is KGHSH and CDR2 is LQKENI in the germline V gene. This chain's CDR3 is CASSPRDYTDTQYF. The CDR3 DNA is TGTGCCAGCTCACCTCGGGACTACACAGATACGCAGTATTTT.